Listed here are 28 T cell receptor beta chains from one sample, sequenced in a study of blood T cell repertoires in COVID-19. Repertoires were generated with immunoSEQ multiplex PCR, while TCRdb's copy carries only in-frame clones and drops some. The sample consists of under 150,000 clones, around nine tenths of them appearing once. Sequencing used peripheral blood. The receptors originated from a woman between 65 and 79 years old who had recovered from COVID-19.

The CDR3 DNA reads TGTGCCAGCAGTTGGGGGACTAGCGGGAGATATGAGCAGTTCTTC. It yields the protein CASSWGTSGRYEQFF. The chain employs TRBV27 and TRBJ2-1; 14 bases are shared with TRBD2. The germline V gene encodes CDR1 MNHEY and CDR2 SMNVEV (reference sequence). After removal of 4 bases from V and 8 bases from J, the junction contained 4 bases not matched to a gene. This CDR3 region has 15 residues.

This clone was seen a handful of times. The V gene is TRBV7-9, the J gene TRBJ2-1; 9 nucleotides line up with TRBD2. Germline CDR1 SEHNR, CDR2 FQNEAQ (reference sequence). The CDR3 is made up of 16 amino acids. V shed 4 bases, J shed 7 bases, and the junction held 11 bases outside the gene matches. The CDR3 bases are TGTGCCAGCAGCTCCCCGAGCGGGGGGCCCGGGAATGAGCAGTTCTTC. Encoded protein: CASSSPSGGPGNEQFF.

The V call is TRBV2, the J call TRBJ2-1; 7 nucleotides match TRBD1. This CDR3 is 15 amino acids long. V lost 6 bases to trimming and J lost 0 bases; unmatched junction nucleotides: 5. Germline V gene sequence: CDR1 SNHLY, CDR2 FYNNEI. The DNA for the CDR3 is TGTGCCAGCAGGGCACAGGGGTACTCCTACAATGAGCAGTTCTTC. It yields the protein CASRAQGYSYNEQFF.

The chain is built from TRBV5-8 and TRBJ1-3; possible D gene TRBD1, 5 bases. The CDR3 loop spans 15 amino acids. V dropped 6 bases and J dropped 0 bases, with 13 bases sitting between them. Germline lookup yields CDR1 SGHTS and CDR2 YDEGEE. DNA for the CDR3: TGTGCCAGCACCAGGGAAGGAAGCTCTGGAAACACCATATATTTT. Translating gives CASTREGSSGNTIYF. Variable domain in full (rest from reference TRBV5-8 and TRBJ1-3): EAGVTQSPTHLIKTRGQQATLRCSPISGHTSVYWYQQALGLGLQFLLWYDEGEERNRGNFPPRFSGRQFPNYSSELNVNALELEDSALYLCASTREGSSGNTIYFGEGSWLTVV.

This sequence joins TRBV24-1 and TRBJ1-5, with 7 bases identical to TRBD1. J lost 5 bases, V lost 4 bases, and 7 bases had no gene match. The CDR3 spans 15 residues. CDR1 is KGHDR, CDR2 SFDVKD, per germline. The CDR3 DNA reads TGTGCCACCAGTGAGCGACAGGGAAGGCATCAGCCCCAGCATTTT. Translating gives CATSERQGRHQPQHF.

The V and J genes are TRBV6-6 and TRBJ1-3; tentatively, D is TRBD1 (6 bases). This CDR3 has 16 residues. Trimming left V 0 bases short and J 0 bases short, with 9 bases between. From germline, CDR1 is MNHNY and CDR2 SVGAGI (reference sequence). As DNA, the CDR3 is TGTGCCAGCAGTTACTCGACGGACAGCTCTGGAAACACCATATATTTT. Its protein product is CASSYSTDSSGNTIYF.

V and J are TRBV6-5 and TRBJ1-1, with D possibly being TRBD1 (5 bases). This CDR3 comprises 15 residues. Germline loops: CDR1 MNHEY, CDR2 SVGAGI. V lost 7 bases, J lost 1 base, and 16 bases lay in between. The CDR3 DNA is TGTGCCAGCACCCCCTGGGGCCAGCGGAACACTGAAGCTTTCTTT. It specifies CASTPWGQRNTEAFF.

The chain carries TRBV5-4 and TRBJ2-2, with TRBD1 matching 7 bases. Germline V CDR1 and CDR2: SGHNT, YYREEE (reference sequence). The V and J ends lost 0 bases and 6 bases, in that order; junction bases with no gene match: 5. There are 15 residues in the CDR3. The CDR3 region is CASSLGRGQPGELFF. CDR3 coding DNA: TGTGCCAGCAGCTTGGGAAGGGGGCAGCCCGGGGAGCTGTTTTTT.

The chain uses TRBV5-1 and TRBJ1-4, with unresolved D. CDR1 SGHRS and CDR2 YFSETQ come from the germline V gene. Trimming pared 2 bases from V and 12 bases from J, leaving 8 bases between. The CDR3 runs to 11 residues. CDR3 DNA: TGCGCCAGCAGCTTCGGAGCTGAACTGTTTTTT. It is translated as CASSFGAELFF.

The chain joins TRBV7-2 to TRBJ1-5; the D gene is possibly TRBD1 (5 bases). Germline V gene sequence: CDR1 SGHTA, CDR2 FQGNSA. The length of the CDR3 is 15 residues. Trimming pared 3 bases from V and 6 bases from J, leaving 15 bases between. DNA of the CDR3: TGTGCCAGCAGCTTCAACGGGGGTACAGGTCAGCCCCAGCATTTT. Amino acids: CASSFNGGTGQPQHF.

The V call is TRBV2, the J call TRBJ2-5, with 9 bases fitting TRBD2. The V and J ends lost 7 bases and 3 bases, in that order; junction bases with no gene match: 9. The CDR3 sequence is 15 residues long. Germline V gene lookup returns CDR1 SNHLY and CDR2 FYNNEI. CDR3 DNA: TGTGCCAGCATAAAATATAGCGGGAGCGAAGAGACCCAGTACTTC. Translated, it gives CASIKYSGSEETQYF.

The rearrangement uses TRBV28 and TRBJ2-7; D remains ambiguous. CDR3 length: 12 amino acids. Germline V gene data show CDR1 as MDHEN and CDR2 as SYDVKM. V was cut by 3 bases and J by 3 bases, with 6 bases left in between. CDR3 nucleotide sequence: TGTGCCAGCAGTTTGATCGGCTACGAGCAGTACTTC. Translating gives CASSLIGYEQYF.

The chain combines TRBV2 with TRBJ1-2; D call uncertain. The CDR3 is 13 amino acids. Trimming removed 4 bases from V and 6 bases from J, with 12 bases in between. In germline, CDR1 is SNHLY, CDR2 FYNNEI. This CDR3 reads CASSGTSTHGYTF. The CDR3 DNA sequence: TGTGCCAGCAGTGGAACCTCAACTCATGGCTACACCTTC. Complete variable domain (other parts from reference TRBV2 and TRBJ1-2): EPEVTQTPSHQVTQMGQEVILRCVPISNHLYFYWYRQILGQKVEFLVSFYNNEISEKSEIFDDQFSVERPDGSNFTLKIRSTKLEDSAMYFCASSGTSTHGYTFGSGTRLTVV.

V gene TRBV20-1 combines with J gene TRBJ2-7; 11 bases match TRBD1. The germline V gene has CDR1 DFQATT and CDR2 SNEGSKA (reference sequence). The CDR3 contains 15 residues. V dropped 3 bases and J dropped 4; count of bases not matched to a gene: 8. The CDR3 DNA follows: TGCAGTGCTAGTCTGGGGACAGGGGGAGGATACGAGCAGTACTTC. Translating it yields CSASLGTGGGYEQYF.

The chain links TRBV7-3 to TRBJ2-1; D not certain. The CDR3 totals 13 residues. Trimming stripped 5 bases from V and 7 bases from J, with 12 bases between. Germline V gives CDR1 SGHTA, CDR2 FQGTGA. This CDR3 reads CASSPRPRNEQFF. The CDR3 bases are TGTGCCAGCAGCCCCCGGCCGAGGAATGAGCAGTTCTTC.

In DNA form, the CDR3 reads TGCGCCAGCAGCCACACACAAGTAGGGGGGACCCAGTACTTC. Encoded protein: CASSHTQVGGTQYF. This chain joins TRBV4-3 and TRBJ2-5, with D possibly being TRBD1 (6 bases). This CDR3 is built from 14 residues. Deletions cut 3 bases from V and 7 bases from J, with 15 bases between. Germline V CDR1 and CDR2: LGHNA, YSLEER.

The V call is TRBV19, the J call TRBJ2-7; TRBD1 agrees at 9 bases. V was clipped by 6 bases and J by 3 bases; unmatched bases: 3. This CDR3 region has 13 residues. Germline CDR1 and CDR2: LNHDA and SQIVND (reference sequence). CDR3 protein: CASRGQGVYEQYF. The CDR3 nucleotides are TGTGCCAGTAGGGGACAGGGAGTCTACGAGCAGTACTTC. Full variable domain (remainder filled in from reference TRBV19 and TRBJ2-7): DGGITQSPKYLFRKEGQNVTLSCEQNLNHDAMYWYRQDPGQGLRLIYYSQIVNDFQKGDIAEGYSVSREKKESFPLTVTSAQKNPTAFYLCASRGQGVYEQYFGPGTRLTVT.

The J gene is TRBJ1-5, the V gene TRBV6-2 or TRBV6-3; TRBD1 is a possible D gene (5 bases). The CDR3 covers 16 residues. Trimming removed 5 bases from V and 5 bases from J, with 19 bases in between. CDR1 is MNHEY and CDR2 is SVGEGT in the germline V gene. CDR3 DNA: TGTGCCAGCAGTCGCCCATTAGGAGGGGAAGATCAGCCCCAGCATTTT. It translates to CASSRPLGGEDQPQHF.

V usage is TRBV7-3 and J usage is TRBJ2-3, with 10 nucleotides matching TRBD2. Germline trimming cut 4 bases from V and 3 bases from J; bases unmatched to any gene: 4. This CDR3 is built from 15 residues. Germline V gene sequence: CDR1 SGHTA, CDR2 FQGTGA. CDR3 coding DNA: TGTGCCAGCAGCTCAGCGGGAGGGCCGACAGATACGCAGTATTTT. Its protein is CASSSAGGPTDTQYF.

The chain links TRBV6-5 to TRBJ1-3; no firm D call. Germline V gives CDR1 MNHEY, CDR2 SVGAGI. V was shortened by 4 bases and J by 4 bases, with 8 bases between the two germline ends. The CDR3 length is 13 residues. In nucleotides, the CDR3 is TGTGCCAGCAGTTCCGGTTACGGAAACACCATATATTTT. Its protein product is CASSSGYGNTIYF.

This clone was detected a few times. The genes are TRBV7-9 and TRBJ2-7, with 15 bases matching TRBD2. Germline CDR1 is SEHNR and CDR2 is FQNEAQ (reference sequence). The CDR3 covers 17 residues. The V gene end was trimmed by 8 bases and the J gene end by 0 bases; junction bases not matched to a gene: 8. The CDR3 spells CASPKGLAGGGSYEQYF. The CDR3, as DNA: TGTGCCAGCCCTAAGGGACTAGCGGGAGGCGGCTCCTACGAGCAGTACTTC. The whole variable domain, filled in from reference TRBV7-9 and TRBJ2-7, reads DTGVSQNPRHKITKRGQNVTFRCDPISEHNRLYWYRQTLGQGPEFLTYFQNEAQLEKSRLLSDRFSAERPKGSFSTLEIQRTEQGDSAMYLCASPKGLAGGGSYEQYFGPGTRLTVT.

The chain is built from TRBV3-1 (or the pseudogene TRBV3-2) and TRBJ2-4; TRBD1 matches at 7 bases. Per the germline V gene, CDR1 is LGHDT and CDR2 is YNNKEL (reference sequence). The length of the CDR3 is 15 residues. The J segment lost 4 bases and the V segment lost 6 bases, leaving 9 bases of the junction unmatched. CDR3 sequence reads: CASSLIGQAKNIQYF. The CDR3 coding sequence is TGTGCCAGCAGTCTAATTGGACAGGCTAAAAACATTCAGTACTTC.

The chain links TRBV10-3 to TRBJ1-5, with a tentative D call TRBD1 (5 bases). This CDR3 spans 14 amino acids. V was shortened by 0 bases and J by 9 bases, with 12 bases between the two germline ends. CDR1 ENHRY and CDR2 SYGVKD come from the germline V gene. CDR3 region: CAISESEGVWPQHF. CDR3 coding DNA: TGTGCCATCAGTGAGTCCGAAGGGGTGTGGCCCCAGCATTTT.

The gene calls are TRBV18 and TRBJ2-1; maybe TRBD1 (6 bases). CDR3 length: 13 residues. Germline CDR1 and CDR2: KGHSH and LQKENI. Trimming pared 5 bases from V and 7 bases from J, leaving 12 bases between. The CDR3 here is CASSGPQGNEQFF. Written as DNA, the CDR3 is TGTGCCAGCTCAGGACCTCAGGGGAATGAGCAGTTCTTC.

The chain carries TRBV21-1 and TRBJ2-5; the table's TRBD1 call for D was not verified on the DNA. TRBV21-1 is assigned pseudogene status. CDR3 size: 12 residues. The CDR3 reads CASSPQRVDQYF. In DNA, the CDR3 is TGTGCCAGCAGCCCACAGAGAGTTGACCAGTACTTC.

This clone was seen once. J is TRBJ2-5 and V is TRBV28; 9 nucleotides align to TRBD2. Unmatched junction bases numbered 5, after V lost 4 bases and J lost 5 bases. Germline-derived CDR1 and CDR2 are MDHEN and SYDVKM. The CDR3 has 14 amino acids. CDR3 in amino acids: CASSWAGGPETQYF. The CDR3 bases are TGTGCCAGCAGTTGGGCGGGAGGGCCGGAGACCCAGTACTTC.

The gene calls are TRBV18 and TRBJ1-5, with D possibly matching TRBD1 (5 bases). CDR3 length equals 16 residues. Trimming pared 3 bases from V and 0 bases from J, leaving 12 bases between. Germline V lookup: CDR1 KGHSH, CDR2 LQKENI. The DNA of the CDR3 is TGTGCCAGCTCACCCGGGGGAATCTATAGCAATCAGCCCCAGCATTTT. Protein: CASSPGGIYSNQPQHF.

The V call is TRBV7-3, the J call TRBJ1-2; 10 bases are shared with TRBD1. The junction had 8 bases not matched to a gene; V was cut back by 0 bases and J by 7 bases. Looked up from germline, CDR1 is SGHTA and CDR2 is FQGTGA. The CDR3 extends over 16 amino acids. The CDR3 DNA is TGTGCCAGCAGCTTAACGGGGGACAGGGGAGGAAGTGGCTACACCTTC. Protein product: CASSLTGDRGGSGYTF. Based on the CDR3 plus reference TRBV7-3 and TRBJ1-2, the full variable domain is GAGVSQTPSNKVTEKGKYVELRCDPISGHTALYWYRQSLGQGPEFLIYFQGTGAADDSGLPNDRFFAVRPEGSVSTLKIQRTERGDSAVYLCASSLTGDRGGSGYTFGSGTRLTVV.